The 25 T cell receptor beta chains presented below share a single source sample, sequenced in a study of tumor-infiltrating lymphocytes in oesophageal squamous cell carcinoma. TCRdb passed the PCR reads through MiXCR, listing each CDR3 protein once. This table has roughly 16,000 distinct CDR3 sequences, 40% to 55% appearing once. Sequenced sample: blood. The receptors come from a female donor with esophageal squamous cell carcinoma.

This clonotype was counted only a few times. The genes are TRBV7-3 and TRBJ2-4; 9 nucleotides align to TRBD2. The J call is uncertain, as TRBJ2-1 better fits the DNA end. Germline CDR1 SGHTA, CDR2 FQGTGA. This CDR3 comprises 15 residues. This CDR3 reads CASSPSSGAQGEQFF. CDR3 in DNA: TGTGCCAGCAGCCCCTCTAGCGGGGCTCAGGGCGAGCAGTTCTTC.

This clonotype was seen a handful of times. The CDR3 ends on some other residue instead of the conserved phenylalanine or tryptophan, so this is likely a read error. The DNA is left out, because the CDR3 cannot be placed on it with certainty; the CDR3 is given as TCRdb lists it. CDR3 sequence reads: CASSLDGRDNYGYTFGS. The chain uses TRBV5-4 and TRBJ2-5; TRBD1, as called in the table, went unchecked against the DNA. Germline loops: CDR1 SGHNT, CDR2 YYREEE (reference sequence). The CDR3 adds up to 17 amino acids, both ends counted.

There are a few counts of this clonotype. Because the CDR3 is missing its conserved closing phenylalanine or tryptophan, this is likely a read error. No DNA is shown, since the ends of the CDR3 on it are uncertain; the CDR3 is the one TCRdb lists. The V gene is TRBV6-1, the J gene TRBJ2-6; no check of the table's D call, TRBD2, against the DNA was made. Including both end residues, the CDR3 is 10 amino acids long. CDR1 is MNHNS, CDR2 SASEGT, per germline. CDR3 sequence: CASSPSGTSG.

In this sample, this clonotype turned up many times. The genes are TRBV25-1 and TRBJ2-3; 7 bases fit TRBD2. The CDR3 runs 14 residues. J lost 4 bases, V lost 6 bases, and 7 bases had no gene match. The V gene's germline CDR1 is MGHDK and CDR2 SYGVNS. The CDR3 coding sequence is TGTGCCAGCAGCTACGCGGGAGTTCCAGATACGCAGTATTTT. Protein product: CASSYAGVPDTQYF.

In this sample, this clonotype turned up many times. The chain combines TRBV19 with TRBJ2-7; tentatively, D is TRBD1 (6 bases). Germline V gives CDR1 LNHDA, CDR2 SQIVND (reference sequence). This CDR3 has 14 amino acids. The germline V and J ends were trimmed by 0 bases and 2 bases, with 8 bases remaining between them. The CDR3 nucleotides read TGTGCCAGTAGTATAGAAGGGGACACCTACGAGCAGTACTTC. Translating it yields CASSIEGDTYEQYF.

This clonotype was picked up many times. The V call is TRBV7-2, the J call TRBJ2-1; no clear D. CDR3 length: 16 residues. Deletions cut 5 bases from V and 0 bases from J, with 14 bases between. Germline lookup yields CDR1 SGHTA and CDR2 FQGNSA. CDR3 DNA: TGTGCCAGCAGCCCCTTCCCACTGTGCTCCTACAATGAGCAGTTCTTC. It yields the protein CASSPFPLCSYNEQFF.

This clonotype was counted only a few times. For the CDR3, the DNA is TGTGCCAGCAGTTATACCAACTTGAATGAGCAGTTCTTC. This gives the protein CASSYTNLNEQFF. The genes are TRBV6-9 and TRBJ2-7; D is unclear. Near its end, the DNA agrees better with TRBJ2-1, so the J call may be wrong. The CDR3 runs 13 residues. The germline CDR1 and CDR2 sequences are MNHGY and SVAAGI.

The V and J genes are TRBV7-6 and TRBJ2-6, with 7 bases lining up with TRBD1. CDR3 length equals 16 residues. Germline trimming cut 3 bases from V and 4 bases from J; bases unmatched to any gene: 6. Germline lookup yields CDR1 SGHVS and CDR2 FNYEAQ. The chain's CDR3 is CASSLAQGYGANVLTF. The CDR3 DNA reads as TGTGCCAGCAGCTTGGCACAGGGGTACGGGGCCAACGTCCTGACTTTC.

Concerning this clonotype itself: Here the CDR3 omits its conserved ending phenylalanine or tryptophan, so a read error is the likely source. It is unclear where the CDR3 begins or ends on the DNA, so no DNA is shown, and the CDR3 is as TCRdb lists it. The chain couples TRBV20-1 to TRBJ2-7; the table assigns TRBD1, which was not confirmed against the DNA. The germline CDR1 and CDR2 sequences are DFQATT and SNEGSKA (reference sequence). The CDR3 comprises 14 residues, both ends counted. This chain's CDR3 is CSAAVQGGGYTFGS.

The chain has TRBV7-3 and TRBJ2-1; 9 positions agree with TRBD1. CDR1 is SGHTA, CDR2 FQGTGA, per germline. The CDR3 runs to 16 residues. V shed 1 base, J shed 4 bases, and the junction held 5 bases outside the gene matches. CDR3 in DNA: TGTGCCAGCAGCTTAATAGGTGGACAGGGGTACAATGAGCAGTTCTTC. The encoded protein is CASSLIGGQGYNEQFF.

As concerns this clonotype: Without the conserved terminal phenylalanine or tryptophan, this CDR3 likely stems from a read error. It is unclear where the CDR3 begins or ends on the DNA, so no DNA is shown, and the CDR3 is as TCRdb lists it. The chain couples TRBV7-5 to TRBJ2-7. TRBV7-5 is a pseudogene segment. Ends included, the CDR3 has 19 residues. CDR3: CISVPEPPTPRDYGYTFGS.

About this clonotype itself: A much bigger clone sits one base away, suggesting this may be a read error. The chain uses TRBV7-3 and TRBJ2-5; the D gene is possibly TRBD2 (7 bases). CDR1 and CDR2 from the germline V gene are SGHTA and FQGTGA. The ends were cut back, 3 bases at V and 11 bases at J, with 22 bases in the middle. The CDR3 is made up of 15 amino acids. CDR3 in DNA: TGTGCCAGCAGCTTGGGTGGGGGGGCGTACAATGAGCAGTACTTC. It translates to CASSLGGGAYNEQYF.

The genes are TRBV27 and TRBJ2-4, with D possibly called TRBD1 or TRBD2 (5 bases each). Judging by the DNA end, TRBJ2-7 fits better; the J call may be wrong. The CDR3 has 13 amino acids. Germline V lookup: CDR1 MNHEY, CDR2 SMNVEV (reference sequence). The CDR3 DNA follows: TGTGCCAGCCGGGGAGCAGGGAGAAACGAGCAGTACTTC. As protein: CASRGAGRNEQYF.

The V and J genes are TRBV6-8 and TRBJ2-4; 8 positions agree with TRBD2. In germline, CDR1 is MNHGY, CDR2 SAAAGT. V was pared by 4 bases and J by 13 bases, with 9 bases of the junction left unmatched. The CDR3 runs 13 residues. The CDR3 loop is CASSSTGGSSQYF. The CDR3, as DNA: TGTGCCAGCAGTTCGACGGGAGGGAGTTCGCAGTACTTC.

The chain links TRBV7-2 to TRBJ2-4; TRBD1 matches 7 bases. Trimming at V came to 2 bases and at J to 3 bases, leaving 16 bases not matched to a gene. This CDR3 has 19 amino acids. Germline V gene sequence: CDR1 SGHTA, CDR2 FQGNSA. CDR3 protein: CASSLLPYNRGEGKNIQYF. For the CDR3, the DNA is TGTGCCAGCAGCTTATTACCCTATAACAGGGGTGAGGGCAAAAACATTCAGTACTTC.

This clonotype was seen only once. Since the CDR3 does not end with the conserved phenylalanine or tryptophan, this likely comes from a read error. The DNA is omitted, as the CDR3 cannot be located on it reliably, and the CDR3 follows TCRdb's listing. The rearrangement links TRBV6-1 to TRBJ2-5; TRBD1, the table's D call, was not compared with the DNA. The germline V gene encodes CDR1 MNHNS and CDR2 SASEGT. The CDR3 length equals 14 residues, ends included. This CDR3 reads CASRQGPLGYTFGS.

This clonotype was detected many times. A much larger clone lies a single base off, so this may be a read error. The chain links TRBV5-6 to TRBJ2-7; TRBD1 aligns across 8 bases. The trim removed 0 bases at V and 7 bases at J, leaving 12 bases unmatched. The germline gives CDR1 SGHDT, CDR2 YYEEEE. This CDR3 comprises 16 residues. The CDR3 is CASSLDAGTGNNEQYF. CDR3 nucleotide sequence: TGTGCCAGCAGCTTGGATGCCGGGACAGGTAACAATGAGCAGTACTTC.

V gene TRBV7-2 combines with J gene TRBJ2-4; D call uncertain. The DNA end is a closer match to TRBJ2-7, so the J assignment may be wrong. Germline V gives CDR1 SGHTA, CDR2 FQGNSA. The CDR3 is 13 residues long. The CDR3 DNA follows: TGTGCCAGCAGCTTAGCGGCAACTGACGAGCAGTACTTC. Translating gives CASSLAATDEQYF.

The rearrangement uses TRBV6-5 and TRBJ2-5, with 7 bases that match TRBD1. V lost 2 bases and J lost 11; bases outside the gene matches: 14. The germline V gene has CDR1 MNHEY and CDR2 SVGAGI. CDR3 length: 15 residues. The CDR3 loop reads CASSYLLQGHVEQYF. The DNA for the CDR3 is TGTGCCAGCAGTTACCTCTTACAGGGGCATGTTGAGCAGTACTTC.

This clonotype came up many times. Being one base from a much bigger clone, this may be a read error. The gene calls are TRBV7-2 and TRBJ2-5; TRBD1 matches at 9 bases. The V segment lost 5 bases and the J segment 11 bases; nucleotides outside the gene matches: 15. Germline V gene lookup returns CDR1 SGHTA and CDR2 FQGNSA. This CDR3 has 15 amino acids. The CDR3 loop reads CASSPRTGDNNEQYF. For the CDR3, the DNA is TGTGCCAGCAGCCCTCGGACAGGGGACAACAATGAGCAGTACTTC.

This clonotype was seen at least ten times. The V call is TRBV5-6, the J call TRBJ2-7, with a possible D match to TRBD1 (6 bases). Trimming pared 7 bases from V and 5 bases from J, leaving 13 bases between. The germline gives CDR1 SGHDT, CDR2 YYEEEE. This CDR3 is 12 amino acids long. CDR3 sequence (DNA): TGTGCCAGCGCTACAGGGTTGGACGAGCAGTACTTC. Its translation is CASATGLDEQYF.

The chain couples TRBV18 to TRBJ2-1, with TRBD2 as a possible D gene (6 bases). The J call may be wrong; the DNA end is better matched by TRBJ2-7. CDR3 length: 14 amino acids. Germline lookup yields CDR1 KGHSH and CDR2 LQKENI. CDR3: CASSPGVGGYEQYF. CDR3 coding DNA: TGTGCCAGCTCACCAGGGGTGGGGGGCTACGAGCAGTACTTC.

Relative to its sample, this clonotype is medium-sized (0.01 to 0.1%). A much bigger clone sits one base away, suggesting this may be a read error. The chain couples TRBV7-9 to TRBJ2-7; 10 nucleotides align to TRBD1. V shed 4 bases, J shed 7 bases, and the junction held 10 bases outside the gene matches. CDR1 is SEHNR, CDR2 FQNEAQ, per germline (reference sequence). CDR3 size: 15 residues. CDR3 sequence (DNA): TGTGCCAGCAGCTCCGGGACAGGGGTCCAGAATGAGCAGTACTTC. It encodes CASSSGTGVQNEQYF.

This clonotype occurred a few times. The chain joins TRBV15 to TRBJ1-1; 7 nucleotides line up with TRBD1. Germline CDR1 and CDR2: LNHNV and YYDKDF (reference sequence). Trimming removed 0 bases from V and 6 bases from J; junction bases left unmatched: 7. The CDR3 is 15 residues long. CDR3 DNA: TGTGCCACCAGCAGAGATCGACAGGGAAGGCCTGAAGCTTTCTTT. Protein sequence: CATSRDRQGRPEAFF.

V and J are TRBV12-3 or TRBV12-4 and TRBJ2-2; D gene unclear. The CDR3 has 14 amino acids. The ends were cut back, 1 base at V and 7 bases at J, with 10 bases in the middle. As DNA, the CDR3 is TGTGCCAGCAGTTTAGATGGGAATGGCGGGGAGCTGTTTTTT. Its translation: CASSLDGNGGELFF.